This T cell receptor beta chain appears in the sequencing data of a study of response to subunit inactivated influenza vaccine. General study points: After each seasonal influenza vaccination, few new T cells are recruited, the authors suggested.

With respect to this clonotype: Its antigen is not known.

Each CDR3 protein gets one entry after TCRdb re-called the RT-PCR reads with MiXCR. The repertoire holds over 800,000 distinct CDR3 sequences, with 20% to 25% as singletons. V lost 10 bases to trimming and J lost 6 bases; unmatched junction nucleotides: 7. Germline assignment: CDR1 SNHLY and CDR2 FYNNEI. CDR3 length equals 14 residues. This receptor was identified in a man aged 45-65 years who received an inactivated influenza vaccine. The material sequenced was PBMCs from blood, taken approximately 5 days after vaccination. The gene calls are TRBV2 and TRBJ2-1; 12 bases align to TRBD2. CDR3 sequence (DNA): TGTGCCAACCTACTAGCGGGAGGCTCCAATGAGCAGTTCTTC. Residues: CANLLAGGSNEQFF.